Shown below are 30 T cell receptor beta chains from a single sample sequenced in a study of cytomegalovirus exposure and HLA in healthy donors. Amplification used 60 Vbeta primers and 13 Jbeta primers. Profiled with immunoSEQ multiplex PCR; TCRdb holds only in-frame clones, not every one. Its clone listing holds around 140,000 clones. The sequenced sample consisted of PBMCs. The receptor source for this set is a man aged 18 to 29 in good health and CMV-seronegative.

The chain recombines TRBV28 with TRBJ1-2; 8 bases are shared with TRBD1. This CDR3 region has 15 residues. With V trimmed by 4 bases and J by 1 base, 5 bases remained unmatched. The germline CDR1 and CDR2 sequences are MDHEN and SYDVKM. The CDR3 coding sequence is TGTGCCAGCAGTTCACATACAGGGGGTAACTATGGCTACACCTTC. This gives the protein CASSSHTGGNYGYTF.

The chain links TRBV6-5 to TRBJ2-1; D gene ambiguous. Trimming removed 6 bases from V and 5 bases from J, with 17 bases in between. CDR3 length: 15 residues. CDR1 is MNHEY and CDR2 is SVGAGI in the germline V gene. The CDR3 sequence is CASRDLRPRDNEQFF. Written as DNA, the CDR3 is TGTGCCAGCAGGGATCTCCGGCCACGGGACAATGAGCAGTTCTTC.

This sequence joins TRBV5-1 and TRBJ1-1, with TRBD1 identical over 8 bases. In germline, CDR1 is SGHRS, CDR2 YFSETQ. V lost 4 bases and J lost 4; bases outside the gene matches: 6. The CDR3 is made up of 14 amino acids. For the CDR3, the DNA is TGCGCCAGCAGCCTAACAGGGGGAACCACTGAAGCTTTCTTT. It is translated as CASSLTGGTTEAFF.

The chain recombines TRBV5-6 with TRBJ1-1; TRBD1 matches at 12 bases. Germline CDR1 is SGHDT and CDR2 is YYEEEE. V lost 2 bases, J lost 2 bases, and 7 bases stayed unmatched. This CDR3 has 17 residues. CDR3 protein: CASSFLGTGGGNTEAFF. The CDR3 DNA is TGTGCCAGCAGCTTCTTGGGGACAGGGGGCGGAAACACTGAAGCTTTCTTT. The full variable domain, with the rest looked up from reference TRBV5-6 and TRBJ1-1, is DAGVTQSPTHLIKTRGQQVTLRCSPKSGHDTVSWYQQALGQGPQFIFQYYEEEERQRGNFPDRFSGHQFPNYSSELNVNALLLGDSALYLCASSFLGTGGGNTEAFFGQGTRLTVV.

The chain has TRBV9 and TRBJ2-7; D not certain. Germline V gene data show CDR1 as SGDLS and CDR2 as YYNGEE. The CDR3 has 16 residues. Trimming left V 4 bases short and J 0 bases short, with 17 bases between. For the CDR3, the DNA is TGTGCCAGCAGCCCCCAACCTACCGGTCTCTCCTACGAGCAGTACTTC. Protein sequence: CASSPQPTGLSYEQYF.

This CDR3 reads CASSQTGGGEQPQHF. In DNA, the CDR3 is TGTGCCAGCAGCCAAACGGGGGGGGGCGAACAGCCCCAGCATTTT. The gene calls are TRBV6-5 and TRBJ1-5; possibly TRBD1 for D (6 bases). The germline V and J ends were trimmed by 6 bases and 7 bases, with 19 bases remaining between them. This CDR3 region has 15 residues. CDR1 is MNHEY and CDR2 is SVGAGI in the germline V gene.

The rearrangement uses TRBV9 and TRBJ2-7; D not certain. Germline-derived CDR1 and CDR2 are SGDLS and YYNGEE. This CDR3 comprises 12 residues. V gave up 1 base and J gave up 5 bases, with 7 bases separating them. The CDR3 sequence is CASSVQGDEQYF. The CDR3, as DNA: TGTGCCAGCAGCGTACAAGGAGACGAGCAGTACTTC. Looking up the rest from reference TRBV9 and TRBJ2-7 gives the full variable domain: DSGVTQTPKHLITATGQRVTLRCSPRSGDLSVYWYQQSLDQGLQFLIQYYNGEERAKGNILERFSAQQFPDLHSELNLSSLELGDSALYFCASSVQGDEQYFGPGTRLTVT.

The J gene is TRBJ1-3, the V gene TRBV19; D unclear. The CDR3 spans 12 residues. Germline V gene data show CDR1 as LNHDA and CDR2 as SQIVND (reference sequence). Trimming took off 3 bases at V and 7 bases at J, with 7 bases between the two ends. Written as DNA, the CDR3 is TGTGCCAGTAGTATTCCCTCGAACACCATATATTTT. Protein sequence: CASSIPSNTIYF.

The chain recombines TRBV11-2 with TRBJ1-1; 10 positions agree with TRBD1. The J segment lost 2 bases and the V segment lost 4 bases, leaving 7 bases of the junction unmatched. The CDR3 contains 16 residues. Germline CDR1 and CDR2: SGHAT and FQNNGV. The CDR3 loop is CASSWDRGKRNTEAFF. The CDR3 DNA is TGTGCCAGCAGCTGGGACAGGGGAAAAAGAAACACTGAAGCTTTCTTT.

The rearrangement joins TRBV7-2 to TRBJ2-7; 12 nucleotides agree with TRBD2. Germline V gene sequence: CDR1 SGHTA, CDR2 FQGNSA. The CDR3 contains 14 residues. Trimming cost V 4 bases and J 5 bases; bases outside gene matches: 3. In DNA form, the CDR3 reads TGTGCCAGCAGCTGGCTAGCGGGAGGGGACGAGCAGTACTTC. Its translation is CASSWLAGGDEQYF.

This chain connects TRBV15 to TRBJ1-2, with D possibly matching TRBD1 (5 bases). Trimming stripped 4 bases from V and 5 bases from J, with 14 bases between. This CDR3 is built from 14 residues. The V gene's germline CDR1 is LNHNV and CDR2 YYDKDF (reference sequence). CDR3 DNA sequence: TGTGCCACCAGCACATCAGGGATCCCGTATGGCTACACCTTC. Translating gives CATSTSGIPYGYTF.

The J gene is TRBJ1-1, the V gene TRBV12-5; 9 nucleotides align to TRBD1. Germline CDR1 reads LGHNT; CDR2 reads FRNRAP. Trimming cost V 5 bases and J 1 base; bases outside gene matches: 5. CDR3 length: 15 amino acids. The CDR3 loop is CASGLGQGKNTEAFF. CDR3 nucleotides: TGTGCTAGTGGTCTGGGACAGGGTAAGAACACTGAAGCTTTCTTT.

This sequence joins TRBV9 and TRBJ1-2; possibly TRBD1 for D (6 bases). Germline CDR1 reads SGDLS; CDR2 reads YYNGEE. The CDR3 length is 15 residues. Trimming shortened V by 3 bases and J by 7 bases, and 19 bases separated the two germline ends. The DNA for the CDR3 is TGTGCCAGCAGCGCCAACTTTGCAGGGGATCGTGGCTACACCTTC. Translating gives CASSANFAGDRGYTF.

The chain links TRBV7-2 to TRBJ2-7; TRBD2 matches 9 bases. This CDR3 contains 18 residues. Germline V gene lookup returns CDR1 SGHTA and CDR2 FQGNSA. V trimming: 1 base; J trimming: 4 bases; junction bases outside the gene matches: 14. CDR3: CASSLGGSVAGAIYEQYF. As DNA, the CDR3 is TGTGCCAGCAGCTTAGGGGGTTCGGTAGCGGGAGCCATTTACGAGCAGTACTTC.

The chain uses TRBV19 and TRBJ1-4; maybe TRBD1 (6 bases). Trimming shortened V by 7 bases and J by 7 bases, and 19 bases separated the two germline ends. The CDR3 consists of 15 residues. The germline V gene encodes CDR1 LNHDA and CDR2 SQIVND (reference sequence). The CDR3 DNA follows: TGTGCCAGTAAGGGAACACAGGGCCACTCTGAAAAACTGTTTTTT. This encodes CASKGTQGHSEKLFF.

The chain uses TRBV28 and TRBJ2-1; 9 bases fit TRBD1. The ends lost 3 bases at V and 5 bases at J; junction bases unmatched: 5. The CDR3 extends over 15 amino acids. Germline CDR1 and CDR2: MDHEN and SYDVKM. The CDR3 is CASSFLGTGNNEQFF. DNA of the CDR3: TGTGCCAGCAGTTTTCTCGGGACAGGGAACAATGAGCAGTTCTTC.

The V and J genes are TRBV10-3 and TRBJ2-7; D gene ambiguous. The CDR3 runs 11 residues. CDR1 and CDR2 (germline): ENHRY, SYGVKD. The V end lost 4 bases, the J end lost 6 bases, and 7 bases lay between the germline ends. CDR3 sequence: CAISGPSEQYF. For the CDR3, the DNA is TGTGCCATCAGTGGGCCTAGCGAGCAGTACTTC.

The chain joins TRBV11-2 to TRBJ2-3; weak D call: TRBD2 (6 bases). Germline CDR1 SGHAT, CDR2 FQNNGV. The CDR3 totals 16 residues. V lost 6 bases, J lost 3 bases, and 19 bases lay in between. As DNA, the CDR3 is TGTGCCAGCAGTGTCGCCCGGGAGAGAAAGACAGATACGCAGTATTTT. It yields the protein CASSVARERKTDTQYF.

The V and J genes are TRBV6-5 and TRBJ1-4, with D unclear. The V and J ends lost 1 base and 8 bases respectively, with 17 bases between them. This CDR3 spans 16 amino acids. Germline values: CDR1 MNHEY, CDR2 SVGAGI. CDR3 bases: TGTGCCAGCAGTTACTTTCATCCAGGCTCGGGAGAAAAACTGTTTTTT. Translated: CASSYFHPGSGEKLFF.

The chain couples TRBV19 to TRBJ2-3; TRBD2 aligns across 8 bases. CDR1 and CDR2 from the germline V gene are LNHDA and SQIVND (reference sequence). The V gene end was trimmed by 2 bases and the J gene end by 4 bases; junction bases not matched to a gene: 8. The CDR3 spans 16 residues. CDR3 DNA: TGTGCCAGTAGTATATCTCCGGGGGGGCCATCAGATACGCAGTATTTT. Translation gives CASSISPGGPSDTQYF.

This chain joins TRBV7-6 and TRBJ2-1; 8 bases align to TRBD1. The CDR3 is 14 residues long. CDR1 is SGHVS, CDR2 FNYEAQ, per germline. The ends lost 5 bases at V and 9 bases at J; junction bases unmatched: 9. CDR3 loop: CASSMTGDVAEQFF. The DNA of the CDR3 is TGTGCCAGCAGCATGACAGGGGACGTCGCTGAGCAGTTCTTC. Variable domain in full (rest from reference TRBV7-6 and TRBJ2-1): GAGVSQSPRYKVTKRGQDVALRCDPISGHVSLYWYRQALGQGPEFLTYFNYEAQQDKSGLPNDRFSAERPEGSISTLTIQRTEQRDSAMYRCASSMTGDVAEQFFGPGTRLTVL.

Here the CDR3 DNA reads TGCGCCAGCAGCCAACAGACAGGGAGCCAAGAGACCCAGTACTTC. It yields the protein CASSQQTGSQETQYF. V is TRBV4-1 and J is TRBJ2-5, with TRBD1 identical over 7 bases. The CDR3 extends over 15 amino acids. CDR1 is MGHRA, CDR2 YSYEKL, per germline. The V gene end was trimmed by 2 bases and the J gene end by 1 base; junction bases not matched to a gene: 4.

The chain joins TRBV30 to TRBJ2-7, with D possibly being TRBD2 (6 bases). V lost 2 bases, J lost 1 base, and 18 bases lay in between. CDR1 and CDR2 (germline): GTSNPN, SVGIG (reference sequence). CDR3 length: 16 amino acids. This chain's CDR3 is CAWSPPRSGLSYEQYF. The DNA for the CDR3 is TGTGCCTGGAGTCCCCCTAGGAGCGGGCTATCCTACGAGCAGTACTTC.

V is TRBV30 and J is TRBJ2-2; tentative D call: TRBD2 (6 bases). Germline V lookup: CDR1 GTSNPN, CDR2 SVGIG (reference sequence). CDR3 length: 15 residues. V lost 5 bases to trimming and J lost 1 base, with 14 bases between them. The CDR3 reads CAWAPGVGNTGELFF. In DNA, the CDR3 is TGTGCCTGGGCCCCGGGGGTTGGGAACACCGGGGAGCTGTTTTTT.

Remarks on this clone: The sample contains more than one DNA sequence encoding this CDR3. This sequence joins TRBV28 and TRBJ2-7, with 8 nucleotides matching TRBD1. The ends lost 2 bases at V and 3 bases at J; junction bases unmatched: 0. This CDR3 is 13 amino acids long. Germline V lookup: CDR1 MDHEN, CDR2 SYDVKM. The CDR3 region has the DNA TGTGCCAGCAGTTTAGGGACAGGCTACGAGCAGTACTTC. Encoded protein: CASSLGTGYEQYF.

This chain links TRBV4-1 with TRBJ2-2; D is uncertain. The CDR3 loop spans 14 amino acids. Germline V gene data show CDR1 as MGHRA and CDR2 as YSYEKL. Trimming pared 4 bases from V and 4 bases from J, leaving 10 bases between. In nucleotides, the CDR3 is TGCGCCAGCAGCCCCGAAGTGAGCACCGGGGAGCTGTTTTTT. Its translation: CASSPEVSTGELFF.

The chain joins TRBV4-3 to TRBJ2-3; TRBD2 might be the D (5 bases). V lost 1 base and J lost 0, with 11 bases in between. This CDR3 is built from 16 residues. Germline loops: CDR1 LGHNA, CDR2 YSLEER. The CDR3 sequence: CASSQAAAASTDTQYF. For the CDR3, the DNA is TGCGCCAGCAGCCAAGCAGCGGCCGCTAGCACAGATACGCAGTATTTT.

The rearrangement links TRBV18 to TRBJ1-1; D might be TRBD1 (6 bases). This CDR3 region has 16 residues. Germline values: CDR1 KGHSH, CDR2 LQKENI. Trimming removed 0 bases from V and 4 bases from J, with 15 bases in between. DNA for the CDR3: TGTGCCAGCTCACCACCCGGGGGGGGGCGGACCACTGAAGCTTTCTTT. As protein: CASSPPGGGRTTEAFF.

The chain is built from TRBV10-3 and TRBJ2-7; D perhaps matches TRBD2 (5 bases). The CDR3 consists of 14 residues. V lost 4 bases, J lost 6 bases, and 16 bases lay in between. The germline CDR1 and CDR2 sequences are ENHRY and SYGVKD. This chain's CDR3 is CAISGEGSVSEQYF. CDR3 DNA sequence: TGTGCCATCAGTGGTGAGGGCTCGGTATCCGAGCAGTACTTC.

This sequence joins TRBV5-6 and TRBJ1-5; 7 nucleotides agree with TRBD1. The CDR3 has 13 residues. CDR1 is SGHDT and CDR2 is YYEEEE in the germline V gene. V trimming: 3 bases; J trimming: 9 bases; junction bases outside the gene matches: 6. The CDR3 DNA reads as TGTGCCAGCAGCTCAGGGGGGCTTCTGCCCCAGCATTTT. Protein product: CASSSGGLLPQHF.